This TCR beta chain is from a study of T cell responses to AZD1222 COVID-19 vaccine. Profiling relied on immunoSEQ multiplex PCR, and the TCRdb table lists in-frame clones only, not all of them. There are about 180,000 clones in the sample; over 80% occur only once, and 1% lies in the top ten. V gave up 4 bases and J gave up 8 bases, with 6 bases separating them. The CDR3 extends over 11 amino acids. The source of this sequence is an adult who received the MenACWY meningococcal vaccine as a control. Material: peripheral blood, obtained 28 days after the second dose of the MenACWY control vaccine. The chain employs TRBV12-3 or TRBV12-4 and TRBJ1-5; D is undetermined. As DNA, the CDR3 is TGTGCCAGCAGTTCTGGCAAGCCCCAGCATTTT. Protein product: CASSSGKPQHF.